Described below is a single T cell receptor beta chain sequence and its context. The data were taken from a study of control samples from healthy donors and cancer patients. J was trimmed by 5 bases and V by 3 bases; bases with no gene match: 8. Germline V gene data show CDR1 as LGHNA and CDR2 as YNFKEQ. The CDR3 extends over 16 amino acids. Clones were read by immunoSEQ multiplex PCR, and TCRdb kept only the in-frame ones, dropping some. This sample has more than 30,000 clones, with around four fifths found just once. This receptor was taken from a woman aged 60-70 years with lung cancer. Sequencing input: PBMCs. V usage is TRBV4-2 and J usage is TRBJ1-4, with 8 positions matching TRBD1. CDR3 residues: CASSHQPGQENEKLFF. The CDR3 DNA reads as TGTGCCAGCAGCCACCAGCCGGGACAGGAGAATGAAAAACTGTTTTTT.